These 27 T cell receptor beta chains came from one sample sequenced in a study of blood T cell repertoires in COVID-19. Only in-frame clones appear in the TCRdb table, and some are missing; sequencing was by immunoSEQ multiplex PCR. Here the sample spans tens of thousands of clones, around four fifths being singletons. The sample comprised peripheral blood. Receptor source: a man aged 50-59 years with acute or convalescent COVID-19.

This clone was counted a few times. The chain employs TRBV7-9 and TRBJ1-5; D is perhaps TRBD1 (5 bases). Germline CDR1 and CDR2: SEHNR and FQNEAQ (reference sequence). This CDR3 has 14 residues. The V end lost 5 bases, the J end lost 7 bases, and 15 bases lay between the germline ends. The CDR3 DNA follows: TGTGCCAGCAGCCCGGCAGGGTATGCGCAGCCCCAGCATTTT. As protein: CASSPAGYAQPQHF.

This sequence joins TRBV6-6 and TRBJ2-7; TRBD2 is a possible D gene (5 bases). There are 13 residues in the CDR3. V was shortened by 6 bases and J by 3 bases, with 12 bases between the two germline ends. CDR1 MNHNY and CDR2 SVGAGI come from the germline V gene (reference sequence). The chain's CDR3 is CASSAFRGYEQYF. CDR3 nucleotides: TGTGCCAGCAGCGCTTTCCGGGGCTACGAGCAGTACTTC.

The chain links TRBV7-3 to TRBJ2-1, with 8 positions matching TRBD2. Per germline, CDR1 SGHTA and CDR2 FQGTGA. The CDR3 has 13 amino acids. The V segment lost 4 bases and the J segment 8 bases; nucleotides outside the gene matches: 4. CDR3 DNA: TGTGCCAGCAGCTCCAGCGGGGGAGATGAGCAGTTCTTC. Translation gives CASSSSGGDEQFF.

This chain connects TRBV27 to TRBJ1-3; possible D gene TRBD1, 5 bases. Looked up from germline, CDR1 is MNHEY and CDR2 is SMNVEV (reference sequence). The CDR3 totals 13 residues. V lost 2 bases to trimming and J lost 8 bases, with 10 bases between them. DNA for the CDR3: TGTGCCAGCAGTTTAAGTACAGGATACACCATATATTTT. Encoded protein: CASSLSTGYTIYF.

V is TRBV27 and J is TRBJ2-7; a possible D gene is TRBD1 (6 bases). Germline CDR1 MNHEY, CDR2 SMNVEV (reference sequence). Trimming took off 4 bases at V and 0 bases at J, with 10 bases between the two ends. The CDR3 has 14 amino acids. This chain's CDR3 is CASSYTGNSYEQYF. In nucleotides, the CDR3 is TGTGCCAGCAGTTATACAGGGAACTCCTACGAGCAGTACTTC.

The chain links TRBV15 to TRBJ2-2; TRBD2 agrees at 9 bases. Germline CDR1 LNHNV, CDR2 YYDKDF (reference sequence). The ends lost 10 bases at V and 2 bases at J; junction bases unmatched: 8. The CDR3 is 15 residues long. CDR3 in DNA: TGTGCCAGTTCGAGCGGGGGGCATAACACCGGGGAGCTGTTTTTT. This sequence encodes CASSSGGHNTGELFF.

The genes are TRBV7-9 and TRBJ2-5, with D possibly being TRBD2 (5 bases). This CDR3 has 14 amino acids. In germline, CDR1 is SEHNR, CDR2 FQNEAQ (reference sequence). Trimming took 1 base from V and 5 from J, leaving 11 bases between them. For the CDR3, the DNA is TGTGCCAGCAGCTTAGTCGAGGGTGGGGAGACCCAGTACTTC. This translates into CASSLVEGGETQYF.

The rearrangement joins TRBV7-3 to TRBJ2-1; tentative D call: TRBD1 (6 bases). The CDR3 length is 15 residues. Per the germline V gene, CDR1 is SGHTA and CDR2 is FQGTGA. The V end lost 5 bases, the J end lost 4 bases, and 15 bases lay between the germline ends. CDR3 protein: CASSQTGQIYNEQFF. The CDR3, as DNA: TGTGCCAGCAGCCAAACCGGACAGATTTACAATGAGCAGTTCTTC.

The chain carries TRBV19 and TRBJ2-1; 11 nucleotides match TRBD2. Germline V CDR1 and CDR2: LNHDA, SQIVND (reference sequence). The CDR3 consists of 15 residues. J was trimmed by 5 bases and V by 8 bases; bases with no gene match: 8. As DNA, the CDR3 is TGTGCCAGTCATAGCGGGGGGGCGCCAAACAATGAGCAGTTCTTC. Its protein product is CASHSGGAPNNEQFF.

This chain connects TRBV28 to TRBJ2-5; perhaps TRBD1 as D (6 bases). Deletions cut 7 bases from V and 0 bases from J, with 15 bases between. Germline V CDR1 and CDR2: MDHEN, SYDVKM. This CDR3 is built from 15 residues. This CDR3 reads CASNSGDTHQETQYF. CDR3 coding DNA: TGTGCCAGCAATTCAGGGGACACCCACCAAGAGACCCAGTACTTC.

V and J are TRBV19 and TRBJ2-1, with 9 nucleotides matching TRBD2. The CDR3 spans 13 residues. V gave up 6 bases and J gave up 7 bases; unmatched junction bases: 4. The germline gives CDR1 LNHDA, CDR2 SQIVND (reference sequence). Here the CDR3 reads CASRGLAPNEQFF. DNA of the CDR3: TGTGCCAGTAGGGGACTAGCTCCTAATGAGCAGTTCTTC.

The V and J genes are TRBV6-2 or TRBV6-3 and TRBJ1-3; perhaps TRBD1 as D (5 bases). Germline assignment: CDR1 MNHEY and CDR2 SVGEGT. This CDR3 is built from 16 residues. V lost 2 bases to trimming and J lost 3 bases, with 14 bases between them. The CDR3 region has the DNA TGTGCCAGCAGTTACGGAGGGGAGCTCTTTGGAAACACCATATATTTT. The encoded protein is CASSYGGELFGNTIYF.

The rearrangement uses TRBV27 and TRBJ2-1; perhaps TRBD1 as D (5 bases). The length of the CDR3 is 13 residues. Germline V gene data show CDR1 as MNHEY and CDR2 as SMNVEV (reference sequence). V gave up 10 bases and J gave up 9 bases, with 19 bases separating them. The CDR3 reads CATEAGPYSEQFF. DNA of the CDR3: TGTGCCACTGAGGCAGGGCCTTATAGTGAGCAGTTCTTC.

The chain links TRBV6-5 to TRBJ1-2; D might be TRBD1 (6 bases). Germline loops: CDR1 MNHEY, CDR2 SVGAGI. V lost 6 bases, J lost 0 bases, and 8 bases lay in between. The CDR3 has 13 amino acids. CDR3 sequence reads: CASRQGTNYGYTF. The CDR3, as DNA: TGTGCCAGCAGACAGGGAACTAACTATGGCTACACCTTC.

The gene calls are TRBV6-5 and TRBJ2-3; 9 bases map to TRBD1. The J segment lost 1 base and the V segment lost 9 bases, leaving 5 bases of the junction unmatched. Germline CDR1 reads MNHEY; CDR2 reads SVGAGI. This CDR3 comprises 14 residues. CDR3 residues: CASTGGVGTDTQYF. The CDR3 region has the DNA TGTGCCAGTACAGGGGGCGTGGGCACAGATACGCAGTATTTT.

The V and J genes are TRBV3-1 (or the pseudogene TRBV3-2) and TRBJ1-5, with D hard to call. Germline V CDR1 and CDR2: LGHDT, YNNKEL (reference sequence). This CDR3 has 14 residues. V lost 4 bases and J lost 1, with 8 bases in between. The CDR3 nucleotides read TGTGCCAGCAGCCCGGGAGGGAGCAATCAGCCCCAGCATTTT. Protein sequence: CASSPGGSNQPQHF.

This rearrangement joins TRBV3-1 (or the pseudogene TRBV3-2) to TRBJ1-5; D is perhaps TRBD1 (6 bases). The germline gives CDR1 LGHDT, CDR2 YNNKEL (reference sequence). Trimming shortened V by 4 bases and J by 1 base, and 11 bases separated the two germline ends. The CDR3 runs to 15 residues. The chain's CDR3 is CASSPSRGSNQPQHF. DNA of the CDR3: TGTGCCAGCAGCCCCTCGAGGGGGAGCAATCAGCCCCAGCATTTT.

CDR3 in DNA: TGTGCCAGCAGCCGCACAGGGGCTGGGGAGACCCAGTACTTC. Translated: CASSRTGAGETQYF. The chain employs TRBV9 and TRBJ2-5, with TRBD1 matching 7 bases. This CDR3 has 14 residues. CDR1 is SGDLS, CDR2 YYNGEE, per germline. Trimming removed 4 bases from V and 5 bases from J; junction bases left unmatched: 8.

The gene calls are TRBV9 and TRBJ2-5, with 7 nucleotides matching TRBD2. V lost 2 bases, J lost 1 base, and 2 bases stayed unmatched. Germline CDR1 is SGDLS and CDR2 is YYNGEE. The CDR3 totals 14 residues. The CDR3 loop is CASSVGTIQETQYF. The CDR3 nucleotides read TGTGCCAGCAGCGTCGGGACTATCCAAGAGACCCAGTACTTC.

The rearrangement uses TRBV6-5 and TRBJ2-7; 13 bases align to TRBD2. The CDR3 is made up of 15 amino acids. Germline V CDR1 and CDR2: MNHEY, SVGAGI. The junction had 5 bases not matched to a gene; V was cut back by 6 bases and J by 3 bases. CDR3 sequence (DNA): TGTGCCAGCAGAAAGGGACTAGCGGGAATCTACGAGCAGTACTTC. As protein: CASRKGLAGIYEQYF.

The chain carries TRBV3-1 (or the pseudogene TRBV3-2) and TRBJ1-4; TRBD1 matches 9 bases. Germline CDR1 reads LGHDT; CDR2 reads YNNKEL (reference sequence). J was trimmed by 1 base and V by 1 base; bases with no gene match: 1. The CDR3 loop spans 16 amino acids. CDR3 loop: CASSQGTGVTNEKLFF. CDR3 in DNA: TGTGCCAGCAGCCAAGGGACAGGGGTAACTAATGAAAAACTGTTTTTT.

The chain couples TRBV27 to TRBJ1-4, with D tentatively TRBD1 (5 bases). Germline loops: CDR1 MNHEY, CDR2 SMNVEV (reference sequence). The CDR3 is 13 amino acids. The V end was cut by 7 bases, the J end by 7 bases, with 13 bases between. The CDR3 DNA reads as TGTGCCAGCAAACTGCAGGGATCTGAAAAACTGTTTTTT. Its protein is CASKLQGSEKLFF.

The chain joins TRBV5-6 to TRBJ1-2; 7 positions match TRBD1. Germline V gene data show CDR1 as SGHDT and CDR2 as YYEEEE. Trimming cost V 3 bases and J 4 bases; bases outside gene matches: 6. CDR3 length equals 14 residues. The CDR3 DNA is TGTGCCAGCAGCTGGGACAGAAACTCCTATGGCTACACCTTC. Protein: CASSWDRNSYGYTF.

J is TRBJ2-3 and V is TRBV6-5, with a tentative D call TRBD2 (6 bases). V dropped 7 bases and J dropped 5 bases, with 19 bases sitting between them. CDR1 is MNHEY and CDR2 is SVGAGI in the germline V gene. The CDR3 sequence is 15 residues long. The CDR3 sequence: CASIRYAGSVDTQYF. As DNA, the CDR3 is TGTGCCAGCATCCGCTACGCGGGGTCGGTAGATACGCAGTATTTT.

The J gene is TRBJ2-3, the V gene TRBV5-6; tentative D call: TRBD1 (5 bases). Germline V gene sequence: CDR1 SGHDT, CDR2 YYEEEE. This CDR3 is 16 amino acids long. Trimming took off 2 bases at V and 2 bases at J, with 15 bases between the two ends. In nucleotides, the CDR3 is TGTGCCAGCAGCTTCGTAAGGGCAGGGATCACAGATACGCAGTATTTT. Its protein is CASSFVRAGITDTQYF.

J is TRBJ2-3 and V is TRBV5-1; maybe TRBD1 (6 bases). CDR1 and CDR2 (germline): SGHRS, YFSETQ. The CDR3 has 17 amino acids. Trimming stripped 0 bases from V and 3 bases from J, with 17 bases between. CDR3 in amino acids: CASSLVRGIGGTDTQYF. CDR3 nucleotide sequence: TGCGCCAGCAGCTTGGTTAGGGGGATAGGGGGAACAGATACGCAGTATTTT.

The rearrangement joins TRBV10-1 to TRBJ2-3, with D tentatively TRBD2 (5 bases). Trimming removed 5 bases at V and 6 bases at J, with 12 bases between. The CDR3 extends over 13 amino acids. The germline V gene encodes CDR1 WNHNN and CDR2 SYGVQD (reference sequence). The CDR3: CASSTQTGDTQYF. The CDR3 nucleotides read TGCGCCAGCAGTACCCAAACGGGGGATACGCAGTATTTT.